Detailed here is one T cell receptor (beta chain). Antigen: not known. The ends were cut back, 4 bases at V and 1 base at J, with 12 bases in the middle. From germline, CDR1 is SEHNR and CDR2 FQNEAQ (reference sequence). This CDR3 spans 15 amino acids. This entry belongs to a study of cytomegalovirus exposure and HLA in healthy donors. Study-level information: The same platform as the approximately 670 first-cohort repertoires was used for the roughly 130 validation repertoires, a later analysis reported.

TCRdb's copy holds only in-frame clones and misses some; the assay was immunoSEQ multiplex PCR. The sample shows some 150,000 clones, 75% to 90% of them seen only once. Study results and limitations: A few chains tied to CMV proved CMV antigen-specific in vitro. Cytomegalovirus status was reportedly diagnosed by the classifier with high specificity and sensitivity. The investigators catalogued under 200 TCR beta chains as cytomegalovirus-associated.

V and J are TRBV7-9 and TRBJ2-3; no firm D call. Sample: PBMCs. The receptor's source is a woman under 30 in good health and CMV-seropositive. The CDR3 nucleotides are TGTGCCAGCAGCTCACCCGCGGTTCGCACAGATACGCAGTATTTT. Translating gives CASSSPAVRTDTQYF.